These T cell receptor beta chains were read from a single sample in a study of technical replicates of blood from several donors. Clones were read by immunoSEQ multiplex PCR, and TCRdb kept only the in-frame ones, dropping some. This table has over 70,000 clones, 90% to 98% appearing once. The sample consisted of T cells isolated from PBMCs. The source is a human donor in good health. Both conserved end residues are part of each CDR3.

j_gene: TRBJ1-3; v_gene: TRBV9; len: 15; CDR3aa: CASSRGDRGLNTIYF
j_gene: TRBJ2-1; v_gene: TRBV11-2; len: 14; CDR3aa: CASSRTSGWDEQFF
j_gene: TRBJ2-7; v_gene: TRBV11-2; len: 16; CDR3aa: CASSLAPGTAQGRQYF
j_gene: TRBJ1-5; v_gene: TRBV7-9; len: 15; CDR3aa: CASSLGQGAHQPQHF
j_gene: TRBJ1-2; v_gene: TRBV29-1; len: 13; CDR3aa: CSVRAGWDYGYTF
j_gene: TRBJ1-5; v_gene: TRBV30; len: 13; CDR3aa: CAWNSMSNQPQHF
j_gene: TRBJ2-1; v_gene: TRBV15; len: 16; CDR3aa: CATSRDLGGMYNEQFF
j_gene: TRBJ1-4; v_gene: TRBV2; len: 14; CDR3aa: CASRRGAGGEKLFF
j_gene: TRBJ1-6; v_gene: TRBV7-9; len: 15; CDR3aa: CASSLARLGYSPLHF
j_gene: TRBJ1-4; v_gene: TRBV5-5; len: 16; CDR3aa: CASSFQGKGANEKLFF
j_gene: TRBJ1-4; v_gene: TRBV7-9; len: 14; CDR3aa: CASSSPTGSEKLFF
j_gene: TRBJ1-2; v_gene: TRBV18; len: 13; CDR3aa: CASSPIPEDGYTF
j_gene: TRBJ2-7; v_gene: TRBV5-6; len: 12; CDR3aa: CASSFLSYEQYF
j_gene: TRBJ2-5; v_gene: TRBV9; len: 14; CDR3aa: CASSVRPVQETQYF
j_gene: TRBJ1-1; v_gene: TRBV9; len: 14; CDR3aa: CASSPHYRDTEAFF
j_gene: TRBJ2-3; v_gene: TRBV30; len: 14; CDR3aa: CAWSVGVDTDTQYF
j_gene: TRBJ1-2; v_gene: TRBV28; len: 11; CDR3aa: CATSRGRSYTF
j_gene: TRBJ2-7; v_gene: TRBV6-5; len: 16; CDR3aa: CASSYGRQDGSYEQYF
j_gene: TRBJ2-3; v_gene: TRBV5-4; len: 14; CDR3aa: CASSSGQATDTQYF
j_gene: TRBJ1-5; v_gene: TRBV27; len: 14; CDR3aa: CATSGQGVSQPQHF
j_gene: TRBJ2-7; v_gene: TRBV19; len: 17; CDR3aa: CASSISSGRGITYEQYF
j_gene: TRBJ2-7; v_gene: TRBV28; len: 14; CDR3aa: CASSLRGRRYEQYF
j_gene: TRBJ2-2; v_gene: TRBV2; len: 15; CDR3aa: CASRRDRAGTGELFF
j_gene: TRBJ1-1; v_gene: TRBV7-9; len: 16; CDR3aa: CASTGTGGRMNTEAFF
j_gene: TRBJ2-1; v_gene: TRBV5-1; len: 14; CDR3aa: CASSLGDRYNEQFF
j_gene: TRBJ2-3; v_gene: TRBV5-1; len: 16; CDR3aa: CASSLGTSGNTDTQYF
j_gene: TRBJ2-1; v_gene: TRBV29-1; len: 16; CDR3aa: CSAELALLAGDNEQFF
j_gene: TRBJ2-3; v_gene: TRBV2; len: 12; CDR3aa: CASCSGGDTQYF
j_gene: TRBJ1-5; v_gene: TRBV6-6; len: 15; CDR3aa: CATQGNAYSNQPQHF
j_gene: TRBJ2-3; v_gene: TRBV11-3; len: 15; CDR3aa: CASSTLTERTDTQYF
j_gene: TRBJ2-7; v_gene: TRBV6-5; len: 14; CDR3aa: CASSYYESFYEQYF
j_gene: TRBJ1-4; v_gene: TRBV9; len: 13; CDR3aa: CASSVTPGEKLFF
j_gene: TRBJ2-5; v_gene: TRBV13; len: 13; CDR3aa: CASSATGGETQYF
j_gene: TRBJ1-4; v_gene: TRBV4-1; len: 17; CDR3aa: CASSQDTGARDGEKLFF
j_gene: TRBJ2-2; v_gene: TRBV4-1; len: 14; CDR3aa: CASSQGRAGGELFF
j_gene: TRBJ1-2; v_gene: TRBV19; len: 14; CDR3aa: CASRSGTALYGYTF
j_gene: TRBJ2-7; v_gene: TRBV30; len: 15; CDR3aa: CAWSHFRAGENEQYF
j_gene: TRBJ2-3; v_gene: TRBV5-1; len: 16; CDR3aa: CASSPPLTGGTDTQYF
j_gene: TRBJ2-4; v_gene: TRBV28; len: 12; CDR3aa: CATWDRNNIQYF
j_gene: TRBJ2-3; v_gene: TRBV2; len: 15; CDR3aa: CASSEDRGDTDTQYF
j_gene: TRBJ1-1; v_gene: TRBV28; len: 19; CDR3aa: CASSSGRLREWEQLYEAFF
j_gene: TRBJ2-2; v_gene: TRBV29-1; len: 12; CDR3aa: CSVPGGTGELFF
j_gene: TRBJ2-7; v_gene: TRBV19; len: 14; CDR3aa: CASSIGQGGYEQYF
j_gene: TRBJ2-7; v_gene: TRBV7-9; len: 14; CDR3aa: CASSKGTGDSEQYF
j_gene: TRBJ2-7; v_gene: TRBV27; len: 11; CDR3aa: CASRTGGEQYF
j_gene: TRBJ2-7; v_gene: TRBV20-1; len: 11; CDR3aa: CSVSTTYEQYF
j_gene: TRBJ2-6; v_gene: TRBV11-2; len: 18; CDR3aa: CASSSQGRESDGANVLTF
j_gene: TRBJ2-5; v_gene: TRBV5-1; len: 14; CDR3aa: CASSLGQGAETQYF
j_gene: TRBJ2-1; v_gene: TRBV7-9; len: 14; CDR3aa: CASSARAQGYEQFF
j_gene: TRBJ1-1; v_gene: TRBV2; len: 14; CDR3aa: CASSVWGDNTEAFF